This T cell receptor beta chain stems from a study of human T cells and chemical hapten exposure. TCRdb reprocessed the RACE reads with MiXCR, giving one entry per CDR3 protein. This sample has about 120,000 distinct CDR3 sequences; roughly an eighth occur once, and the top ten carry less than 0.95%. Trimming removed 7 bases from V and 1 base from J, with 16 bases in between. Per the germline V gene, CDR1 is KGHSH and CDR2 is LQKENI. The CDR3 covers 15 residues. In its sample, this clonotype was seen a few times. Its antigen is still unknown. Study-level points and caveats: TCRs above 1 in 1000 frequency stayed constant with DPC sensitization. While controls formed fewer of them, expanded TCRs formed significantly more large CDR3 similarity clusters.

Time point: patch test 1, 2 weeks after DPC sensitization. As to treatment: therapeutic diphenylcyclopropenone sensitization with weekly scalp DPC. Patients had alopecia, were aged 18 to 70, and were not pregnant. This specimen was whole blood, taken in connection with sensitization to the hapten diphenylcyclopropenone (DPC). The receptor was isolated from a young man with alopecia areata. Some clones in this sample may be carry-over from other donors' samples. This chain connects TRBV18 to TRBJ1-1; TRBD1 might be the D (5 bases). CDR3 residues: CASYPFGTENTEAFF. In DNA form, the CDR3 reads TGTGCCAGCTATCCATTCGGGACTGAGAACACTGAAGCTTTCTTT.